These 21 T cell receptor beta chains were all obtained from the same sample, sequenced in a study of siplizumab effects on memory and regulatory T cells. Here immunoSEQ multiplex PCR was the method, and the copy in TCRdb shows in-frame clones only, minus some. The table lists about 110,000 clones, approximately 92% of them singletons, with 1% to 1.5% in the top ten. Sequencing was done on a sample of CD4+ T cells sorted from blood. Receptors originate from a human donor in good health.

This clone was detected once. This chain connects TRBV2 to TRBJ1-5; 9 bases fit TRBD1. The CDR3 spans 16 residues. With V trimmed by 2 bases and J by 5 bases, 7 bases remained unmatched. The germline CDR1 and CDR2 sequences are SNHLY and FYNNEI. The CDR3 region is CASSETPGQGDQPQHF. The CDR3 coding sequence is TGTGCCAGCAGTGAAACTCCGGGACAGGGAGATCAGCCCCAGCATTTT.

The chain combines TRBV19 with TRBJ2-3; 7 bases agree with TRBD2. The germline CDR1 and CDR2 sequences are LNHDA and SQIVND (reference sequence). The CDR3 loop spans 15 amino acids. V trimming: 5 bases; J trimming: 2 bases; junction bases outside the gene matches: 7. The CDR3 nucleotides read TGTGCCAGTAGTCCCTGGGCGGGGGTCACAGATACGCAGTATTTT. It specifies CASSPWAGVTDTQYF.

This clone was picked up a small number of times. The gene calls are TRBV2 and TRBJ1-1; no reliable D call. CDR1 and CDR2 from the germline V gene are SNHLY and FYNNEI. Trimming removed 1 base at V and 12 bases at J, with 18 bases between. This CDR3 is 14 amino acids long. This CDR3 reads CASSEGWDGSGTFF. CDR3 in DNA: TGTGCCAGCAGTGAAGGATGGGATGGTTCCGGAACTTTCTTT.

The chain uses TRBV14 and TRBJ2-4, with TRBD2 matching over 10 bases. The CDR3 runs to 13 residues. Germline V gives CDR1 SGHDN, CDR2 FVKESK. J lost 7 bases, V lost 6 bases, and 3 bases had no gene match. The CDR3 region has the DNA TGTGCCAGCAGGGCTAGCGGGAGTAACATTCAGTACTTC. It is translated as CASRASGSNIQYF.

J is TRBJ1-4 and V is TRBV7-9, with D uncertain. Germline CDR1 reads SEHNR; CDR2 reads FQNEAQ (reference sequence). Trimming removed 7 bases at V and 4 bases at J, with 7 bases between. The CDR3 runs 12 residues. The CDR3 DNA sequence: TGTGCCAGCATAAGCTTTAATGAAAAACTGTTTTTT. It is translated as CASISFNEKLFF.

The rearrangement uses TRBV28 and TRBJ2-7; 8 bases fit TRBD1. CDR3 length: 17 residues. Germline values: CDR1 MDHEN, CDR2 SYDVKM. Trimming took 3 bases from V and 3 from J; bases not matched to a gene: 13. CDR3 residues: CASSFRFPGTGYYEQYF. CDR3 bases: TGTGCCAGCAGTTTCCGATTCCCCGGGACAGGCTACTACGAGCAGTACTTC.

The chain couples TRBV7-9 to TRBJ1-5; tentatively, D is TRBD1 (5 bases). CDR1 and CDR2 from the germline V gene are SEHNR and FQNEAQ (reference sequence). The CDR3 has 12 residues. The germline V and J ends were trimmed by 3 bases and 7 bases, with 7 bases remaining between them. In nucleotides, the CDR3 is TGTGCCAGCAGCTTCGGGGGGCAGCCCCAGCATTTT. Translation: CASSFGGQPQHF.

V and J are TRBV30 and TRBJ1-2, with TRBD1 as a possible D gene (6 bases). V lost 4 bases and J 0 bases, leaving 9 bases between the germline ends. The CDR3 runs 13 residues. The V gene's germline CDR1 is GTSNPN and CDR2 SVGIG (reference sequence). The CDR3 sequence is CAWNPGANYGYTF. DNA for the CDR3: TGTGCCTGGAATCCAGGGGCTAACTATGGCTACACCTTC.

The V call is TRBV28, the J call TRBJ1-1; a possible D gene is TRBD1 (5 bases). The V gene's germline CDR1 is MDHEN and CDR2 SYDVKM. Trimming left V 1 base short and J 14 bases short, with 20 bases between. The CDR3 consists of 14 residues. CDR3 residues: CASSLSSGTRGGFF. The CDR3 DNA sequence: TGTGCCAGCAGTTTATCGTCGGGGACTCGAGGAGGATTCTTT.

This sequence joins TRBV2 and TRBJ2-2; possible D gene TRBD2, 6 bases. Germline values: CDR1 SNHLY, CDR2 FYNNEI. V lost 7 bases and J 4 bases, leaving 10 bases between the germline ends. The CDR3 covers 13 residues. DNA of the CDR3: TGTGCCAGCACCGGGGACTTCACCGGGGAGCTGTTTTTT. Its translation: CASTGDFTGELFF.

This chain joins TRBV19 and TRBJ1-5, with TRBD1 identical over 9 bases. The CDR3 runs to 16 residues. Germline V lookup: CDR1 LNHDA, CDR2 SQIVND (reference sequence). Losses at the gene ends were 2 bases for V and 5 bases for J; bases not matched to a gene: 7. The CDR3 DNA reads as TGTGCCAGTAGTATACCGGGACAGGGTTTGCATCAGCCCCAGCATTTT. Protein product: CASSIPGQGLHQPQHF. The full variable domain, its missing parts supplied by reference TRBV19 and TRBJ1-5, is DGGITQSPKYLFRKEGQNVTLSCEQNLNHDAMYWYRQDPGQGLRLIYYSQIVNDFQKGDIAEGYSVSREKKESFPLTVTSAQKNPTAFYLCASSIPGQGLHQPQHFGDGTRLSIL.

J is TRBJ2-3 and V is TRBV5-1, with TRBD2 matching over 10 bases. The CDR3 has 17 residues. Germline CDR1 and CDR2: SGHRS and YFSETQ. The V gene end was trimmed by 2 bases and the J gene end by 1 base; junction bases not matched to a gene: 7. CDR3 nucleotide sequence: TGCGCCAGCAGCTTAGGCAGCGGGGGGGCCGGCACAGATACGCAGTATTTT. Encoded protein: CASSLGSGGAGTDTQYF.

The rearrangement links TRBV30 to TRBJ1-2; TRBD1 matches 7 bases. This CDR3 has 13 residues. The germline V gene has CDR1 GTSNPN and CDR2 SVGIG (reference sequence). Germline trimming cut 3 bases from V and 8 bases from J; bases unmatched to any gene: 9. The CDR3 reads CAWSRDRPRGYTF. CDR3 bases: TGTGCCTGGAGCAGGGACAGACCTCGAGGCTACACCTTC.

This chain joins TRBV20-1 and TRBJ2-7; unclear D gene. V lost 6 bases, J lost 9 bases, and 12 bases lay in between. The CDR3 contains 10 residues. Germline V gene lookup returns CDR1 DFQATT and CDR2 SNEGSKA (reference sequence). The CDR3 is CSASESGQYF. The CDR3 DNA sequence: TGCAGTGCCAGCGAATCCGGGCAGTACTTC.

The CDR3 DNA sequence: TGTGCCAGCAGTGAAGGCGGGAGCTCCTACAATGAGCAGTTCTTC. It yields the protein CASSEGGSSYNEQFF. The J gene is TRBJ2-1, the V gene TRBV6-1; TRBD2 agrees at 7 bases. V shed 1 base and J 0 bases; nucleotides not matched to a gene: 0. Per germline, CDR1 MNHNS and CDR2 SASEGT. The CDR3 covers 15 residues.

The chain joins TRBV6-6 to TRBJ2-2; possible D gene TRBD1, 6 bases. The V and J ends lost 7 bases and 3 bases respectively, with 9 bases between them. Per germline, CDR1 MNHNY and CDR2 SVGAGI (reference sequence). The CDR3 runs to 13 residues. CDR3 loop: CASIKGDTGELFF. CDR3 bases: TGTGCCAGCATCAAGGGGGACACCGGGGAGCTGTTTTTT.

The chain is built from TRBV7-9 and TRBJ1-1; TRBD1 matches 8 bases. The germline CDR1 and CDR2 sequences are SEHNR and FQNEAQ (reference sequence). Trimming at V came to 2 bases and at J to 2 bases, leaving 10 bases not matched to a gene. CDR3 length: 17 residues. CDR3 region: CASSLLGKGQGNTEAFF. Here the CDR3 DNA reads TGTGCCAGCAGCTTATTGGGTAAAGGACAGGGAAACACTGAAGCTTTCTTT.

This clone turned up a few times. The chain has TRBV11-3 and TRBJ2-1; 9 positions match TRBD2. Germline CDR1 is SGHNT and CDR2 is YENEEA. The CDR3 extends over 15 amino acids. With V trimmed by 6 bases and J by 7 bases, 10 bases remained unmatched. The CDR3 loop reads CASSRSGGTQNEQFF. The CDR3 DNA follows: TGTGCCAGCAGTCGTAGCGGGGGTACACAGAATGAGCAGTTCTTC.

The rearrangement links TRBV27 to TRBJ1-2, with 7 bases identical to TRBD1. Germline-derived CDR1 and CDR2 are MNHEY and SMNVEV (reference sequence). The CDR3 extends over 15 amino acids. After removal of 5 bases from V and 4 bases from J, the junction contained 10 bases not matched to a gene. CDR3 nucleotide sequence: TGTGCCAGCAGTGCCCACAGGGGACTTGGCTATGGCTACACCTTC. This gives the protein CASSAHRGLGYGYTF.

The chain carries TRBV6-5 and TRBJ2-7; 10 bases align to TRBD1. Losses at the gene ends were 8 bases for V and 1 base for J; bases not matched to a gene: 8. The germline CDR1 and CDR2 sequences are MNHEY and SVGAGI. CDR3 length: 15 amino acids. CDR3 region: CASSSGTGDSYEQYF. In DNA, the CDR3 is TGTGCCAGCTCATCCGGGACAGGGGATTCCTACGAGCAGTACTTC.

The CDR3 reads CASSDGVRAGEQYF. CDR3 bases: TGTGCCAGCAGCGACGGTGTCAGGGCGGGCGAGCAGTACTTC. V and J are TRBV7-2 and TRBJ2-5, with D perhaps matching TRBD1 or TRBD2 (5 bases each). The DNA end is a closer match to TRBJ2-7, so the J assignment may be wrong. Germline-derived CDR1 and CDR2 are SGHTA and FQGNSA. The CDR3 sequence is 14 residues long.